The entry below describes one T cell receptor beta chain. Antigen: not known. TCRdb's table, derived via immunoSEQ multiplex PCR, lists solely in-frame clones and lacks some. In the table there are some 130,000 clones, over 90% of which are singletons. The data originate from a study of T cell responses to AZD1222 COVID-19 vaccine. The CDR3 length is 15 residues. The germline gives CDR1 SNHLY, CDR2 FYNNEI. The V segment lost 8 bases and the J segment 4 bases; nucleotides outside the gene matches: 11. Findings and caveats of the study: Donors were chiefly white British, with a greater number of females, and clonal diversity was perhaps underestimated. Reportedly, close to half of spike-specific TCRs are directed against unmutated variant regions.

This specimen was peripheral blood, taken on day 0 of AZD1222 vaccination. V and J are TRBV2 and TRBJ1-5; 7 nucleotides match TRBD1. The TCR comes from an adult in good health. This CDR3 reads CASQNRDSANQPQHF. Here the CDR3 DNA reads TGTGCCAGCCAAAACCGGGACAGTGCTAATCAGCCCCAGCATTTT.